This passage covers 27 T cell receptor beta chains from one sample sequenced in a study of T cells in Graves' hyperthyroidism and ophthalmopathy. Amplification targeted TCR beta CDR3 regions from RNA transcripts. Initially, a first-round RT-PCR of the TCR CDR3 employed the HTBI primer set. TCRdb used MiXCR to reprocess the multiplex PCR reads, holding one entry per CDR3 protein. The sample gives over 400,000 distinct CDR3 sequences, about 14% of which show up once; 13% is in the top ten. Sequenced sample: blood. The receptors derive from a man younger than 30 with Graves' ophthalmopathy.

This clonotype was observed many times. The rearrangement joins TRBV2 to TRBJ1-2; D possibly corresponds to TRBD1 (5 bases). The V end lost 6 bases, the J end lost 4 bases, and 12 bases lay between the germline ends. The CDR3 totals 13 residues. Per germline, CDR1 SNHLY and CDR2 FYNNEI. The CDR3 spells CASSRDGPYGYTF. The CDR3 DNA follows: TGTGCCAGCAGCCGGGACGGGCCCTATGGCTACACCTTC.

This clonotype showed up many times. This chain joins TRBV30 and TRBJ2-1; D possibly corresponds to TRBD1 (6 bases). CDR1 and CDR2 from the germline V gene are GTSNPN and SVGIG (reference sequence). Trimming stripped 0 bases from V and 5 bases from J, with 8 bases between. This CDR3 has 13 residues. CDR3 amino acids: CAWSVTGNNEQFF. The CDR3 DNA is TGTGCCTGGAGTGTAACAGGGAACAATGAGCAGTTCTTC. Supplemented by reference TRBV30 and TRBJ2-1, the full variable domain reads SQTIHQWPATLVQPVGSPLSLECTVEGTSNPNLYWYRQAAGRGLQLLFYSVGIGQISSEVPQNLSASRPQDRQFILSSKKLLLSDSGFYLCAWSVTGNNEQFFGPGTRLTVL.

This clonotype turned up a few times. This rearrangement joins TRBV30 to TRBJ1-1; D may be TRBD1 (6 bases). This CDR3 region has 13 residues. Germline CDR1 and CDR2: GTSNPN and SVGIG (reference sequence). V was pared by 4 bases and J by 6 bases, with 15 bases between. The CDR3 bases are TGTGCCTGGAACAGGGTGGAGGTAGCTGAAGCTTTCTTT. Its protein is CAWNRVEVAEAFF.

Many counts were recorded for this clonotype. The V and J genes are TRBV2 and TRBJ1-1; D unresolved. The CDR3 has 13 amino acids. V gave up 11 bases and J gave up 3 bases, with 16 bases separating them. CDR1 and CDR2 (germline): SNHLY, FYNNEI. CDR3: CASLRQIYTEAFF. The CDR3 region has the DNA TGTGCCTCTTTGAGGCAGATTTACACTGAAGCTTTCTTT.

This clonotype was recorded at least ten times. This chain joins TRBV6-2 or TRBV6-3 and TRBJ1-6; the match to TRBD1 covers 10 bases. The CDR3 runs to 14 residues. CDR1 is MNHEY and CDR2 is SVGEGT in the germline V gene. V trimming: 8 bases; J trimming: 9 bases; junction bases outside the gene matches: 7. The CDR3 coding sequence is TGTGCCAGCGAGAGACAGGGGGCTTCTTCACCCCTCCACTTT. Amino acids: CASERQGASSPLHF.

A few counts support this clonotype. This may stem from a read error, because a much larger clone lies one nucleotide away. The chain combines TRBV27 with TRBJ1-1; tentative D call: TRBD1 (5 bases). V lost 3 bases and J lost 0, with 14 bases in between. The CDR3 loop spans 16 amino acids. Germline V gene lookup returns CDR1 MNHEY and CDR2 SMNVEV (reference sequence). The CDR3 region has the DNA TGTGCCAGCAGTTTGACAGACACCACGCTGAACACTGAAGCTTTCTTT. It specifies CASSLTDTTLNTEAFF.

This clonotype was seen at least ten times. The chain has TRBV12-3 or TRBV12-4 and TRBJ2-5; no definite D call. The V gene lost 2 bases and the J gene lost 5 bases, with 12 bases spanning the gap. This CDR3 has 14 residues. CDR3 loop: CASSLPYLGETQYF. CDR3 nucleotides: TGTGCCAGCAGTTTACCCTACCTCGGGGAGACCCAGTACTTC.

The chain uses TRBV10-2 and TRBJ1-1; 11 bases are shared with TRBD1. The junction had 4 bases not matched to a gene; V was cut back by 6 bases and J by 1 base. CDR1 and CDR2 (germline): WSHSY, SAAADI. The CDR3 contains 15 residues. The DNA of the CDR3 is TGCGCCAGCAGGGACAGGGGGCGGGAGAACACTGAAGCTTTCTTT. Protein product: CASRDRGRENTEAFF.

In nucleotides, the CDR3 is TGTGCCAGCAGGGTCCTGGGGGAGAGCTCCTACGAGCAGTACTTC. This codes for CASRVLGESSYEQYF. This chain connects TRBV27 to TRBJ2-7, with D perhaps being TRBD1 or TRBD2 (5 bases each). The CDR3 is made up of 15 amino acids. Germline V gene data show CDR1 as MNHEY and CDR2 as SMNVEV (reference sequence). Trimming took off 6 bases at V and 0 bases at J, with 15 bases between the two ends.

This clonotype was picked up many times. The chain joins TRBV18 to TRBJ2-7; 9 bases match TRBD2. Germline CDR1 reads KGHSH; CDR2 reads LQKENI. J was trimmed by 4 bases and V by 2 bases; bases with no gene match: 9. The CDR3 is made up of 16 amino acids. DNA for the CDR3: TGTGCCAGCTCACCAGCTCTAGCGGGAACTAGGTACGAGCAGTACTTC. The encoded protein is CASSPALAGTRYEQYF.

This clonotype was seen repeatedly, ten times or more. This chain joins TRBV5-1 and TRBJ2-3; a possible D gene is TRBD2 (6 bases). There are 15 residues in the CDR3. The germline V and J ends were trimmed by 2 bases and 5 bases, with 15 bases remaining between them. Germline CDR1 is SGHRS and CDR2 is YFSETQ. The CDR3 here is CASSFDGGGLDTQYF. The CDR3 bases are TGCGCCAGCAGCTTTGACGGGGGAGGCCTAGATACGCAGTATTTT.

As concerns this clonotype: A much larger clone is a single base away; this may be a read error. Given the absence of the conserved phenylalanine or tryptophan at the CDR3 end, a read error is likely. This chain connects TRBV20-1 to TRBJ2-4, with D unclear. Trimming removed 0 bases at V and 2 bases at J, with 8 bases between. The CDR3 covers 14 residues. Germline V gene lookup returns CDR1 DFQATT and CDR2 SNEGSKA (reference sequence). CDR3 DNA: TGCAGTGCTAGAGATAAGGGCCCCAAAAACATTCAGTACTCC. Its protein is CSARDKGPKNIQYS.

This rearrangement joins TRBV7-9 to TRBJ2-7; 9 bases line up with TRBD1. This CDR3 is 16 amino acids long. CDR1 is SEHNR and CDR2 is FQNEAQ in the germline V gene (reference sequence). Losses at the gene ends were 7 bases for V and 1 base for J; bases not matched to a gene: 11. The CDR3 DNA follows: TGTGCCAGCATCTTCCCCGGACAGGGGCCTTCCTACGAGCAGTACTTC. Its protein product is CASIFPGQGPSYEQYF.

This clonotype was observed at least ten times. This chain uses TRBV20-1 with TRBJ1-1; D might be TRBD1 (6 bases). V lost 5 bases and J 0 bases, leaving 16 bases between the germline ends. The CDR3 loop spans 15 amino acids. The germline CDR1 and CDR2 sequences are DFQATT and SNEGSKA (reference sequence). The CDR3 DNA reads as TGCAGTGCTGGGGGCTTGTCACAACTGAACACTGAAGCTTTCTTT. Its translation: CSAGGLSQLNTEAFF.

The rearrangement joins TRBV10-3 to TRBJ2-2; D is ambiguous. There are 13 residues in the CDR3. V was cut by 7 bases and J by 2 bases, with 8 bases left in between. Germline V CDR1 and CDR2: ENHRY, SYGVKD. Written as DNA, the CDR3 is TGTGCCATCAAATTTCCAAACACCGGGGAGCTGTTTTTT. Its protein is CAIKFPNTGELFF.

This chain connects TRBV30 to TRBJ2-5, with 8 bases fitting TRBD1. Germline-derived CDR1 and CDR2 are GTSNPN and SVGIG (reference sequence). The CDR3 covers 15 residues. V shed 3 bases, J shed 2 bases, and the junction held 8 bases outside the gene matches. CDR3 amino acids: CAWRGDRGRQETQYF. The CDR3 DNA reads TGTGCCTGGAGGGGAGACAGGGGTAGACAAGAGACCCAGTACTTC.

This clonotype was recorded once. Possible read error: a much larger clone is one base away. V and J are TRBV29-1 and TRBJ2-7, with TRBD2 identical over 8 bases. Germline CDR1 and CDR2: SQVTM and ANQGSEA. The junction had 15 bases not matched to a gene; V was cut back by 4 bases and J by 7 bases. This CDR3 has 15 amino acids. The DNA of the CDR3 is TGCAGCGTTGCCCCAACTAGCGGAGCCACCGATGAGCAGTACTTC. This translates into CSVAPTSGATDEQYF.

This clonotype was seen ten or more times. The V gene is TRBV9, the J gene TRBJ2-1; 7 bases are a match to TRBD1. Germline CDR1 and CDR2: SGDLS and YYNGEE. The CDR3 consists of 17 residues. With 7 bases clipped from V and 0 bases from J, the junction kept 13 bases outside the gene matches. This CDR3 reads CASATGPTGVSYNEQFF. CDR3 nucleotide sequence: TGTGCCAGCGCCACCGGTCCTACAGGGGTCTCCTACAATGAGCAGTTCTTC.

Ten or more counts support this clonotype. This sequence joins TRBV9 and TRBJ2-1, with TRBD2 identical over 10 bases. This CDR3 is 16 amino acids long. V dropped 0 bases and J dropped 8; count of bases not matched to a gene: 8. Germline V gene lookup returns CDR1 SGDLS and CDR2 YYNGEE. The CDR3 bases are TGTGCCAGCAGCGTAGGTCAGCGGGGGGGCCTGGATGAGCAGTTCTTC. This translates into CASSVGQRGGLDEQFF.

This clonotype was picked up many times. This rearrangement joins TRBV6-1 to TRBJ2-3; no clear D gene. The V and J ends lost 2 bases and 0 bases respectively, with 12 bases between them. The CDR3 totals 16 residues. Germline values: CDR1 MNHNS, CDR2 SASEGT. The DNA for the CDR3 is TGTGCCAGCAGTGAAAGACAACATACTAGCACAGATACGCAGTATTTT. This encodes CASSERQHTSTDTQYF.

This clonotype was observed many times. This chain joins TRBV3-1 and TRBJ2-7; D is tentatively TRBD1 or TRBD2 (5 bases each). This CDR3 spans 16 amino acids. Germline-derived CDR1 and CDR2 are LGHDT and YNNKEL (reference sequence). V lost 0 bases, J lost 3 bases, and 15 bases lay in between. The CDR3 is CASSQDSGTGNYEQYF. The CDR3 nucleotides read TGTGCCAGCAGCCAAGACTCAGGGACCGGGAACTACGAGCAGTACTTC.

This clonotype was seen a few times. V usage is TRBV9 and J usage is TRBJ2-7; D is undetermined. V gave up 0 bases and J gave up 1 base, with 5 bases separating them. The CDR3 length is 13 residues. Germline V gene sequence: CDR1 SGDLS, CDR2 YYNGEE. The CDR3 bases are TGTGCCAGCAGCGTAGGCCCTTCCTACGAGCAGTACTTC. It codes for CASSVGPSYEQYF.

This clonotype was seen repeatedly, ten times or more. The chain employs TRBV6-1 and TRBJ2-3; a possible D gene is TRBD2 (6 bases). The CDR3 loop spans 16 amino acids. V lost 5 bases to trimming and J lost 2 bases, with 17 bases between them. Per germline, CDR1 MNHNS and CDR2 SASEGT. The CDR3 DNA reads as TGTGCCAGCAGTCTACCCCCGGGGCGGGACACAGATACGCAGTATTTT. It is translated as CASSLPPGRDTDTQYF.

This clonotype was seen many times. V usage is TRBV20-1 and J usage is TRBJ1-2, with TRBD1 as a possible D gene (6 bases). V lost 2 bases, J lost 3 bases, and 13 bases lay in between. This CDR3 has 14 residues. Germline lookup yields CDR1 DFQATT and CDR2 SNEGSKA (reference sequence). This CDR3 reads CSARTLQGHYGYTF. The CDR3 coding sequence is TGCAGTGCTAGAACCCTACAGGGTCACTATGGCTACACCTTC.

This CDR3 reads CAWSVRGGGPNSYEQYF. CDR3 sequence (DNA): TGTGCCTGGAGTGTAAGAGGAGGCGGTCCTAACTCCTACGAGCAGTACTTC. The chain uses TRBV30 and TRBJ2-7; tentative D call: TRBD2 (5 bases). Deletions cut 0 bases from V and 0 bases from J, with 18 bases between. The CDR3 loop spans 17 amino acids. Germline-derived CDR1 and CDR2 are GTSNPN and SVGIG (reference sequence).

This clonotype was seen a handful of times. The gene calls are TRBV4-1 and TRBJ2-7; 10 nucleotides align to TRBD1. The CDR3 spans 14 residues. CDR1 and CDR2 (germline): MGHRA, YSYEKL. The junction had 3 bases not matched to a gene; V was cut back by 1 base and J by 6 bases. The CDR3 protein is CASSQGDRGPEQYF. CDR3 coding DNA: TGCGCCAGCAGCCAAGGAGACAGGGGGCCCGAGCAGTACTTC.

At least ten counts were recorded for this clonotype. The chain joins TRBV7-9 to TRBJ2-1; no clear D gene. The CDR3 totals 12 residues. V dropped 7 bases and J dropped 10 bases, with 14 bases sitting between them. Germline V gene lookup returns CDR1 SEHNR and CDR2 FQNEAQ (reference sequence). CDR3 loop: CASTPQDGEQFF. In nucleotides, the CDR3 is TGTGCCAGCACCCCCCAGGATGGAGAGCAGTTCTTC.